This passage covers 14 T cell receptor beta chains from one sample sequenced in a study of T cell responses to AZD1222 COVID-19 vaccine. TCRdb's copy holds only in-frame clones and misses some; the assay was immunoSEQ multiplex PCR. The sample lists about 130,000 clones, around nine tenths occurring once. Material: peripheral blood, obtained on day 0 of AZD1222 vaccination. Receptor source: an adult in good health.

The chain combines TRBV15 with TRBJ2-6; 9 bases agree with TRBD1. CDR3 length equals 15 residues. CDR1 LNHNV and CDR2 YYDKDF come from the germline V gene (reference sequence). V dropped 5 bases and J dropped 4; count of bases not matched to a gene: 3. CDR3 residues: CATSYRGLGANVLTF. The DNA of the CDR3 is TGTGCCACCAGCTACAGGGGGCTCGGGGCCAACGTCCTGACTTTC.

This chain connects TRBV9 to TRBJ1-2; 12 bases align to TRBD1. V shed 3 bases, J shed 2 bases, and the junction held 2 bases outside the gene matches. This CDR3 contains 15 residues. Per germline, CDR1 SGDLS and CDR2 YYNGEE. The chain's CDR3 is CASSGDRGLNYGYTF. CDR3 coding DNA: TGTGCCAGCAGCGGGGACAGGGGGCTCAACTATGGCTACACCTTC. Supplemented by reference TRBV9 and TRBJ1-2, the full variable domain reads DSGVTQTPKHLITATGQRVTLRCSPRSGDLSVYWYQQSLDQGLQFLIQYYNGEERAKGNILERFSAQQFPDLHSELNLSSLELGDSALYFCASSGDRGLNYGYTFGSGTRLTVV.

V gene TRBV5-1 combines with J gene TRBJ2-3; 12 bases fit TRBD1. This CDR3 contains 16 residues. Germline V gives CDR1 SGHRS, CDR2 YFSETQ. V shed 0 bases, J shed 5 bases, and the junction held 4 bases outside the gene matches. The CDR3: CASSLEGQGALDTQYF. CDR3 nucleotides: TGCGCCAGCAGCTTGGAGGGACAGGGGGCATTAGATACGCAGTATTTT.

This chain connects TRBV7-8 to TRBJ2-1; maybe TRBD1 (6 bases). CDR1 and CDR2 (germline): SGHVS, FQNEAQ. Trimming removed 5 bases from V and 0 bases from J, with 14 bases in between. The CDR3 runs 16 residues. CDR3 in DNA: TGTGCCAGCAGCCCCAGGGGTGCTAGCTCCTACAATGAGCAGTTCTTC. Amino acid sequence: CASSPRGASSYNEQFF.

CDR3 in DNA: TGCGCCAGCAGCTTGGAATTAGGTCGGCAGGGGGCGCGGGGCTACACCTTC. Its translation: CASSLELGRQGARGYTF. The chain recombines TRBV5-1 with TRBJ1-2; 8 positions agree with TRBD1. Per germline, CDR1 SGHRS and CDR2 YFSETQ. This CDR3 region has 17 residues. V shed 0 bases, J shed 8 bases, and the junction held 15 bases outside the gene matches.

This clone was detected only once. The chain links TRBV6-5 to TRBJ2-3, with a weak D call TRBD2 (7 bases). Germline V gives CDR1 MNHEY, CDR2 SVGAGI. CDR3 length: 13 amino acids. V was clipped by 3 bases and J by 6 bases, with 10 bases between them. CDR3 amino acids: CASSYAGADTQYF. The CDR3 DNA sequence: TGTGCCAGCAGTTATGCGGGGGCGGATACGCAGTATTTT.

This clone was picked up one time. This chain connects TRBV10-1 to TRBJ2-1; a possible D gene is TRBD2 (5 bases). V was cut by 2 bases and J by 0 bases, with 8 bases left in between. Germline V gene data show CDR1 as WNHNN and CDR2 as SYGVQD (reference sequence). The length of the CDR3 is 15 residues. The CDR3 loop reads CASSEQRHSYNEQFF. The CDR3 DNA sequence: TGCGCCAGCAGTGAGCAGCGGCACTCCTACAATGAGCAGTTCTTC.

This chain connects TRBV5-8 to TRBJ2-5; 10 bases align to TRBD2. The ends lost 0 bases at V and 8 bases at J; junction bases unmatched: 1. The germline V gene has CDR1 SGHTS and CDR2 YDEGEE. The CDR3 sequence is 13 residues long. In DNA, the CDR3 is TGTGCCAGCAGCTTGGCTAGCGGGGGAACCCAGTACTTC. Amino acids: CASSLASGGTQYF.

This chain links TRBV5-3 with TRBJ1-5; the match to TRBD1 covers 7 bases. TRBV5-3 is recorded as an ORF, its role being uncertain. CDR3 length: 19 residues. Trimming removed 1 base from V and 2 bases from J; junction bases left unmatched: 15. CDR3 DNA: TGTGCCAGAAGCTTGACTATGGGCAGGGGGAAAGTCGGCAATCAGCCCCAGCATTTT. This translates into CARSLTMGRGKVGNQPQHF.

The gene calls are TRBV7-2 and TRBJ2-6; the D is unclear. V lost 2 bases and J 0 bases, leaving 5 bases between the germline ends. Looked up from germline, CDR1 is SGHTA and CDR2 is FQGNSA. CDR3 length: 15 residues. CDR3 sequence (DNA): TGTGCCAGCAGCTTATTACACTCTGGGGCCAACGTCCTGACTTTC. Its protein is CASSLLHSGANVLTF.

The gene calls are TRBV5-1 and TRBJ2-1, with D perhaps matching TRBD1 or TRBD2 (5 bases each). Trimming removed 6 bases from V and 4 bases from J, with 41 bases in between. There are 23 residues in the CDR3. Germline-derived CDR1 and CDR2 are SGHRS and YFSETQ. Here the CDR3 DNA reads TGCGCCAGCACCTATTCACCTTGGGGCTTACCGGGCTCCGGAGGTAGTTCTTACAATGAGCAGTTCTTC. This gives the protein CASTYSPWGLPGSGGSSYNEQFF.

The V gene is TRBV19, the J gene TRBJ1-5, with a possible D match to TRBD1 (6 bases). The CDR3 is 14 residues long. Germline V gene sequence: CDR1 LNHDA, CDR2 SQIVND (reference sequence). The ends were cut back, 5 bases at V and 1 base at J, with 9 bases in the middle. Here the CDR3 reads CASSEGHSNQPQHF. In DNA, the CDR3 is TGTGCCAGTAGTGAGGGACACAGCAATCAGCCCCAGCATTTT.

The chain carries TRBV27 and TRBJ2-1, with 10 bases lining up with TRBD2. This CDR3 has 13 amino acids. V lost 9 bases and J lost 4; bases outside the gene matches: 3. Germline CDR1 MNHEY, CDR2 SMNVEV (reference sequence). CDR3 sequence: CASQREGYNEQFF. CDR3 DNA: TGTGCCAGTCAGCGGGAGGGTTACAATGAGCAGTTCTTC.

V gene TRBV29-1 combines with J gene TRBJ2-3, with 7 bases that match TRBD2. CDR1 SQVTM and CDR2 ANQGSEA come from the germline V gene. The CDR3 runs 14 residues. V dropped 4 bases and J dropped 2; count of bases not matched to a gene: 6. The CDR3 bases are TGCAGCGTTGGGGTCGGGGGGAACACAGATACGCAGTATTTT. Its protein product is CSVGVGGNTDTQYF.